A single sample is the source of the 8 T cell receptor beta chains below, sequenced in a study of cytomegalovirus exposure and HLA in healthy donors. In the PCR, 60 Vbeta and 13 Jbeta primers were used. This table comes from immunoSEQ multiplex PCR, and its TCRdb copy is limited to in-frame clones, with some not included. Altogether 150,000 to 200,000 clones are present, around 68% being singletons, with the ten largest covering 2.5% to 3%. Source material: PBMCs. These receptors were taken from a man in his forties in good health and CMV-seronegative.

V gene TRBV6-5 combines with J gene TRBJ2-4, with 11 bases aligning to TRBD1. CDR3 length: 14 residues. Losses at the gene ends were 6 bases for V and 9 bases for J; bases not matched to a gene: 7. The V gene's germline CDR1 is MNHEY and CDR2 SVGAGI. Here the CDR3 reads CASRNGQGASIQYF. The CDR3 DNA reads as TGTGCCAGCAGGAACGGACAGGGGGCCAGCATTCAGTACTTC.

The chain has TRBV18 and TRBJ2-2, with a tentative D call TRBD1 (5 bases). Between the trimmed V and J ends, which lost 2 bases and 1 base, there was a span of 8 bases. The CDR3 contains 15 residues. Germline loops: CDR1 KGHSH, CDR2 LQKENI. CDR3 DNA: TGTGCCAGCTCACCATCCGACAGGAACACCGGGGAGCTGTTTTTT. Its protein is CASSPSDRNTGELFF.

This clone has more than one count but fewer than ten. The rearrangement uses TRBV28 and TRBJ2-7; TRBD1 is a possible D gene (6 bases). The V end was cut by 2 bases, the J end by 1 base, with 12 bases between. The CDR3 contains 15 residues. CDR1 is MDHEN and CDR2 is SYDVKM in the germline V gene. The DNA of the CDR3 is TGTGCCAGCAGTTTAGGGGGCGCAGGGTCCTACGAGCAGTACTTC. This sequence encodes CASSLGGAGSYEQYF. The whole variable domain, filled in from reference TRBV28 and TRBJ2-7, reads DVKVTQSSRYLVKRTGEKVFLECVQDMDHENMFWYRQDPGLGLRLIYFSYDVKMKEKGDIPEGYSVSREKKERFSLILESASTNQTSMYLCASSLGGAGSYEQYFGPGTRLTVT.

The rearrangement joins TRBV30 to TRBJ2-5; 9 nucleotides line up with TRBD1. The DNA end lines up better with TRBJ2-7; the J call may be wrong. This CDR3 has 12 amino acids. CDR1 is GTSNPN and CDR2 is SVGIG in the germline V gene (reference sequence). The CDR3 loop is CAHGQGTSEQYF. CDR3 in DNA: TGTGCCCACGGACAGGGGACTTCCGAGCAGTACTTC.

The chain has TRBV6-5 and TRBJ1-1, with 8 bases matching TRBD1. The CDR3 covers 14 residues. The ends lost 6 bases at V and 4 bases at J; junction bases unmatched: 7. Germline V gene data show CDR1 as MNHEY and CDR2 as SVGAGI. Written as DNA, the CDR3 is TGTGCCAGCAGGGAACAGGGGGGGATCACTGAAGCTTTCTTT. It codes for CASREQGGITEAFF.

The CDR3 nucleotides read TGCAGCGTCGTGGACAACCCAAACACCGGGGAGCTGTTTTTT. Its translation is CSVVDNPNTGELFF. V usage is TRBV29-1 and J usage is TRBJ2-2; possibly TRBD1 for D (5 bases). This CDR3 region has 14 residues. CDR1 is SQVTM, CDR2 ANQGSEA, per germline. The V and J ends lost 6 bases and 2 bases respectively, with 13 bases between them.

The chain links TRBV5-1 to TRBJ1-5, with a tentative D call TRBD1 (5 bases). CDR1 SGHRS and CDR2 YFSETQ come from the germline V gene. CDR3 length equals 14 residues. V lost 2 bases and J 2 bases, leaving 8 bases between the germline ends. As DNA, the CDR3 is TGCGCCAGCAGCTTCCAGGGCGGCAATCAGCCCCAGCATTTT. Residues: CASSFQGGNQPQHF. Full variable domain (missing parts from reference TRBV5-1 and TRBJ1-5): KAGVTQTPRYLIKTRGQQVTLSCSPISGHRSVSWYQQTPGQGLQFLFEYFSETQRNKGNFPGRFSGRQFSNSRSEMNVSTLELGDSALYLCASSFQGGNQPQHFGDGTRLSIL.

This chain links TRBV30 with TRBJ2-5, with D maybe TRBD2 (6 bases). The CDR3 loop spans 12 amino acids. Germline CDR1 GTSNPN, CDR2 SVGIG (reference sequence). Trimming cost V 8 bases and J 4 bases, with 14 bases left between them. The CDR3 DNA sequence: TGTGCCGGGGAGCGGGCTGCAGAGACCCAGTACTTC. As protein: CAGERAAETQYF.